The clone carrying this T cell receptor (beta chain) was counted many times. TCRdb re-analysed the reads in MiXCR, keeping a single row per CDR3 protein. This table has 310,000 or so distinct CDR3 sequences, about a quarter appearing once. V gave up 5 bases and J gave up 5 bases; unmatched junction bases: 8. CDR3 length: 14 residues. The germline gives CDR1 SGHTA, CDR2 FQGTGA. The data were taken from a study of T cell repertoires in cytomegalovirus infection. Sequenced sample: PBMCs. The clonotype comes from a human donor in good health (CMV status not recorded). Some clones in this sample may be carry-over from other donors' samples. V gene TRBV7-3 combines with J gene TRBJ1-2; 7 nucleotides match TRBD1. The CDR3 bases are TGTGCCAGCAGCCCAGGAGGGGGCGATTATGGCTACACCTTC. Protein: CASSPGGGDYGYTF.